The following is a TCR beta chain sequence with its context. Its target is not known. This record belongs to a study of blood T cells in healthy people across ages. Study outcomes and limitations: Estimated diversity that came from one million T cells was considered an underestimate. Whereas aged donors had fewer naive CD4+ cells, long-lived donors had more of them and higher diversity.

The CDR3 has 14 residues. Germline V gene lookup returns CDR1 KGHDR and CDR2 SFDVKD. With a J-beta primer mix and a sample-barcoded 5' primer, a second PCR ran about 6 to 11 cycles. Each of the samples gave a minimum of 3 million paired-end reads that contained CDR3. TCRdb independently ran MiXCR on the 5' RACE reads; one entry per CDR3 protein. The data hold hundreds of thousands of distinct CDR3 sequences, with over 40% observed a single time. Every sample gave at least 5.5 micrograms of total RNA when it was extracted. The receptor comes from a woman of 80 years or more in good health. The sequenced sample was blood. V is TRBV24-1 and J is TRBJ2-1; D ambiguous. The J call may be in error: the DNA end matches TRBJ2-7 better. CDR3 protein: CATPTGYRNNEQYF. DNA of the CDR3: TGTGCCACCCCGACGGGTTACAGAAACAATGAGCAGTACTTC.